The 2 T cell receptor beta chains below all came from one sample that was sequenced in a study of spatial heterogeneity in lung cancer. The study's findings and limits: Tracking of tumor mutation counts was seen in expanded intratumoral alpha and beta TCR counts.

Their antigen targets remain unknown. Time point of the sample: sample taken at primary tumor resection. TCRdb itself ran the 5' RACE reads through MiXCR, one entry per CDR3 protein. The profile shows under 14,000 distinct CDR3 sequences, approximately 8% of them singletons. Sample: lung tumor tissue, taken at surgery. The receptor set was obtained from a female donor with early-stage non-small cell lung cancer.

V is TRBV6-5 and J is TRBJ2-7, with 11 bases identical to TRBD2. The CDR3 sequence is 14 residues long. From germline, CDR1 is MNHEY and CDR2 SVGAGI. V was clipped by 7 bases and J by 4 bases; unmatched bases: 6. CDR3 sequence reads: CASKIAGGLYEQYF. Here the CDR3 DNA reads TGTGCCAGCAAAATAGCGGGGGGGCTGTACGAGCAGTACTTC.

This chain links TRBV7-2 with TRBJ1-4, with D unclear. V was pared by 6 bases and J by 5 bases, with 13 bases between. This CDR3 is 14 amino acids long. Germline V gene lookup returns CDR1 SGHTA and CDR2 FQGNSA. The chain's CDR3 is CASRITDRNEKLFF. Here the CDR3 DNA reads TGTGCCAGCAGGATTACAGATCGGAATGAAAAACTGTTTTTT.